The 30 T cell receptor beta chains below come from one sample, sequenced in a study of blood T cell repertoires in COVID-19. The repertoire was sequenced with immunoSEQ multiplex PCR; TCRdb's copy has only in-frame clones and lacks some. The sample holds about 35,000 clones, roughly 90% seen once. The source material was peripheral blood. These receptors all come from a man aged 45 to 65 with active COVID-19.

The chain uses TRBV4-1 and TRBJ1-6; the match to TRBD1 covers 10 bases. The CDR3 is made up of 15 amino acids. With 4 bases clipped from V and 7 bases from J, the junction kept 4 bases outside the gene matches. CDR1 MGHRA and CDR2 YSYEKL come from the germline V gene. CDR3 nucleotides: TGCGCCAGCAGCCTGGGACAGGGGCTAAATTCACCCCTCCACTTT. It is translated as CASSLGQGLNSPLHF.

V is TRBV7-2 and J is TRBJ1-2; 8 bases agree with TRBD1. CDR3 length: 15 amino acids. Germline assignment: CDR1 SGHTA and CDR2 FQGNSA. V lost 5 bases to trimming and J lost 1 base; unmatched junction nucleotides: 6. The DNA of the CDR3 is TGTGCCAGCAGCACCAGGGGGCTGGATAACTATGGCTACACCTTC. This sequence encodes CASSTRGLDNYGYTF.

The rearrangement links TRBV9 to TRBJ1-4, with D perhaps TRBD1 (6 bases). V shed 4 bases and J shed 4 bases, with 14 bases lying between them. CDR3 size: 15 residues. The germline V gene has CDR1 SGDLS and CDR2 YYNGEE. The CDR3 sequence is CASSPRQADNEKLFF. The CDR3 DNA follows: TGTGCCAGCAGCCCTCGACAGGCGGATAATGAAAAACTGTTTTTT. Using reference TRBV9 and TRBJ1-4 for the parts outside the CDR3, the full variable domain is DSGVTQTPKHLITATGQRVTLRCSPRSGDLSVYWYQQSLDQGLQFLIQYYNGEERAKGNILERFSAQQFPDLHSELNLSSLELGDSALYFCASSPRQADNEKLFFGSGTQLSVL.

V usage is TRBV6-6 and J usage is TRBJ2-5; a possible D gene is TRBD1 (5 bases). Germline V gives CDR1 MNHNY, CDR2 SVGAGI (reference sequence). V shed 2 bases and J shed 2 bases, with 9 bases lying between them. The CDR3 sequence is 14 residues long. The CDR3 loop is CASSYGAAQETQYF. The CDR3 DNA sequence: TGTGCCAGCAGTTACGGGGCAGCACAAGAGACCCAGTACTTC.

The chain links TRBV5-1 to TRBJ1-5; 8 bases map to TRBD1. J lost 5 bases, V lost 0 bases, and 4 bases had no gene match. Germline-derived CDR1 and CDR2 are SGHRS and YFSETQ. This CDR3 contains 15 residues. CDR3 DNA: TGCGCCAGCAGCTTGGCCGGACAGGGTGATCAGCCCCAGCATTTT. Its protein product is CASSLAGQGDQPQHF.

J is TRBJ1-1 and V is TRBV20-1; no clear D gene. Germline CDR1 is DFQATT and CDR2 is SNEGSKA (reference sequence). The CDR3 consists of 12 residues. V shed 3 bases and J shed 3 bases, with 8 bases lying between them. In DNA form, the CDR3 reads TGCAGTGCTAGTGTTAGCGACACTGAAGCTTTCTTT. Amino acids: CSASVSDTEAFF.

The chain links TRBV4-2 to TRBJ2-2, with D hard to call. CDR3 size: 15 residues. With 1 base removed from V and 1 base from J, the gap between germline ends came to 7 bases. CDR1 and CDR2 from the germline V gene are LGHNA and YNFKEQ. The CDR3: CASSQVVGNTGELFF. The CDR3 coding sequence is TGTGCCAGCAGCCAAGTAGTCGGGAACACCGGGGAGCTGTTTTTT.

V gene TRBV5-1 combines with J gene TRBJ2-3; D might be TRBD2 (5 bases). The CDR3 loop spans 14 amino acids. Trimming pared 4 bases from V and 5 bases from J, leaving 14 bases between. CDR1 SGHRS and CDR2 YFSETQ come from the germline V gene. CDR3 nucleotide sequence: TGCGCCAGCAGCCCTTCTACTAGTAAAGATACGCAGTATTTT. Amino acids: CASSPSTSKDTQYF.

The chain uses TRBV18 and TRBJ2-3; no clear D. This CDR3 comprises 14 residues. Trimming removed 1 base at V and 9 bases at J, with 14 bases between. CDR1 KGHSH and CDR2 LQKENI come from the germline V gene. The CDR3 spells CASSPQLGVWTQYF. CDR3 nucleotides: TGTGCCAGCTCACCACAGCTAGGAGTATGGACGCAGTATTTT.

This clone was counted once. This sequence joins TRBV18 and TRBJ2-3; TRBD2 agrees at 7 bases. The germline V gene encodes CDR1 KGHSH and CDR2 LQKENI. The CDR3 totals 14 residues. V trimming: 3 bases; J trimming: 5 bases; junction bases outside the gene matches: 5. CDR3 nucleotide sequence: TGTGCCAGCTCACCGGGGCCGGGAGGAGATACGCAGTATTTT. Its protein product is CASSPGPGGDTQYF.

J is TRBJ1-1 and V is TRBV5-1; 7 nucleotides align to TRBD1. Germline-derived CDR1 and CDR2 are SGHRS and YFSETQ. CDR3 length: 14 residues. V was pared by 3 bases and J by 1 base, with 3 bases of the junction left unmatched. As DNA, the CDR3 is TGCGCCAGCAGCTCACGGACAGGGAACACTGAAGCTTTCTTT. The encoded protein is CASSSRTGNTEAFF.

This clone was found a few times. This chain uses TRBV7-3 with TRBJ2-5; TRBD1 agrees at 8 bases. The CDR3 spans 14 residues. The trim removed 3 bases at V and 4 bases at J, leaving 4 bases unmatched. The germline gives CDR1 SGHTA, CDR2 FQGTGA. CDR3 loop: CASSFNGQGETQYF. The CDR3 DNA is TGTGCCAGCAGCTTCAATGGACAGGGAGAGACCCAGTACTTC.

The CDR3 DNA is TGTGCCAGCAGCTTGGGGGGACAGCCCCAGCATTTT. Its translation is CASSLGGQPQHF. The rearrangement joins TRBV7-9 to TRBJ1-5, with D maybe TRBD1 (5 bases). This CDR3 has 12 residues. Germline CDR1 is SEHNR and CDR2 is FQNEAQ (reference sequence). V gave up 3 bases and J gave up 7 bases, with 7 bases separating them.

The chain has TRBV6-6 and TRBJ1-1, with D unresolved. This CDR3 contains 12 residues. V was cut by 6 bases and J by 5 bases, with 10 bases left in between. CDR1 MNHNY and CDR2 SVGAGI come from the germline V gene (reference sequence). CDR3: CASRMEATEAFF. Written as DNA, the CDR3 is TGTGCCAGCAGGATGGAGGCGACTGAAGCTTTCTTT.

The rearrangement uses TRBV14 and TRBJ2-3, with 8 bases aligning to TRBD2. Germline trimming cut 0 bases from V and 2 bases from J; bases unmatched to any gene: 4. This CDR3 has 16 residues. Germline CDR1 reads SGHDN; CDR2 reads FVKESK. CDR3 loop: CASSQELAGPTDTQYF. The CDR3 nucleotides read TGTGCCAGCAGCCAAGAGTTAGCGGGACCCACAGATACGCAGTATTTT.

The rearrangement uses TRBV18 and TRBJ1-2; maybe TRBD1 (6 bases). This CDR3 has 16 residues. Germline V CDR1 and CDR2: KGHSH, LQKENI. Trimming stripped 2 bases from V and 6 bases from J, with 19 bases between. CDR3 sequence: CASSPNPGVKGDGYTF. The DNA of the CDR3 is TGTGCCAGCTCACCAAATCCAGGGGTCAAAGGGGATGGCTACACCTTC. The whole variable domain, remainder taken from reference TRBV18 and TRBJ1-2, is NAGVMQNPRHLVRRRGQEARLRCSPMKGHSHVYWYRQLPEEGLKFMVYLQKENIIDESGMPKERFSAEFPKEGPSILRIQQVVRGDSAAYFCASSPNPGVKGDGYTFGSGTRLTVV.

CDR3 DNA: TGCGCCAGGAGCGGGGGGTATAATTCACCCCTCCACTTT. Its translation is CARSGGYNSPLHF. J is TRBJ1-6 and V is TRBV5-1; possible D gene TRBD1, 5 bases. The CDR3 runs to 13 residues. The germline CDR1 and CDR2 sequences are SGHRS and YFSETQ. Trimming removed 8 bases at V and 4 bases at J, with 10 bases between. Full variable domain (missing parts from reference TRBV5-1 and TRBJ1-6): KAGVTQTPRYLIKTRGQQVTLSCSPISGHRSVSWYQQTPGQGLQFLFEYFSETQRNKGNFPGRFSGRQFSNSRSEMNVSTLELGDSALYLCARSGGYNSPLHFGNGTRLTVT.

The chain is built from TRBV25-1 and TRBJ1-2; D gene uncertain. The CDR3 runs to 12 residues. The ends were cut back, 8 bases at V and 7 bases at J, with 14 bases in the middle. Germline values: CDR1 MGHDK, CDR2 SYGVNS. The CDR3 region is CASSYEGGGYTF. DNA of the CDR3: TGTGCCAGCTCTTACGAGGGAGGTGGCTACACCTTC.

V is TRBV7-2 and J is TRBJ2-3; 8 bases fit TRBD2. Germline V lookup: CDR1 SGHTA, CDR2 FQGNSA. The CDR3 extends over 15 amino acids. J lost 4 bases, V lost 2 bases, and 5 bases had no gene match. As DNA, the CDR3 is TGTGCCAGCAGCTTATCGGGGGGGATATCAGATACGCAGTATTTT. Protein sequence: CASSLSGGISDTQYF.

This clone has just one count. The V gene is TRBV4-3, the J gene TRBJ1-1; 7 bases are shared with TRBD1. The CDR3 contains 16 residues. V gave up 5 bases and J gave up 1 base; unmatched junction bases: 10. Germline V CDR1 and CDR2: LGHNA, YSLEER. The CDR3 loop reads CASSSHYRDRNTEAFF. DNA for the CDR3: TGCGCCAGCAGCTCCCATTACCGGGACAGGAACACTGAAGCTTTCTTT.

The chain couples TRBV5-1 to TRBJ1-1; D is unresolved. Deletions cut 0 bases from V and 1 base from J, with 4 bases between. Germline loops: CDR1 SGHRS, CDR2 YFSETQ. The CDR3 runs 13 residues. CDR3: CASSLASNTEAFF. For the CDR3, the DNA is TGCGCCAGCAGCTTGGCGTCGAACACTGAAGCTTTCTTT.

The chain uses TRBV21-1 and TRBJ2-7; the table gives TRBD2 as D, unverified against the DNA. TRBV21-1 is annotated as a pseudogene. The CDR3 has 16 amino acids. Here the CDR3 reads CASSPAALADLYEQYF. The CDR3 DNA follows: TGTGCCAGCAGCCCCGCGGCGCTAGCGGACTTATACGAGCAGTACTTC.

V is TRBV7-9 and J is TRBJ1-6; tentatively, D is TRBD1 (5 bases). The length of the CDR3 is 15 residues. The germline V and J ends were trimmed by 5 bases and 0 bases, with 8 bases remaining between them. CDR1 and CDR2 from the germline V gene are SEHNR and FQNEAQ (reference sequence). CDR3 DNA: TGTGCCAGCAGCAACAGGCCCTCCTATAATTCACCCCTCCACTTT. It is translated as CASSNRPSYNSPLHF. Based on the CDR3 plus reference TRBV7-9 and TRBJ1-6, the full variable domain is DTGVSQNPRHKITKRGQNVTFRCDPISEHNRLYWYRQTLGQGPEFLTYFQNEAQLEKSRLLSDRFSAERPKGSFSTLEIQRTEQGDSAMYLCASSNRPSYNSPLHFGNGTRLTVT.

This sequence joins TRBV5-5 and TRBJ2-7; 7 bases map to TRBD1. This CDR3 contains 15 residues. Germline V gives CDR1 SGHKS, CDR2 YYEKEE (reference sequence). Losses at the gene ends were 0 bases for V and 2 bases for J; bases not matched to a gene: 5. The CDR3 DNA is TGTGCCAGCAGCTTGGTGTCAGGGGGACCCTACGAGCAGTACTTC. Protein: CASSLVSGGPYEQYF.

The chain carries TRBV5-1 and TRBJ2-5; 7 bases line up with TRBD2. The CDR3 sequence is 14 residues long. Germline CDR1 SGHRS, CDR2 YFSETQ. J gave up 4 bases and V 5 bases, and 8 bases lay outside the gene matches. DNA of the CDR3: TGCGCCAGCAGTAGCGGGTTCCAGGGAGAGACCCAGTACTTC. Amino acid sequence: CASSSGFQGETQYF. Together with reference TRBV5-1 and TRBJ2-5, the CDR3 gives the full variable domain: KAGVTQTPRYLIKTRGQQVTLSCSPISGHRSVSWYQQTPGQGLQFLFEYFSETQRNKGNFPGRFSGRQFSNSRSEMNVSTLELGDSALYLCASSSGFQGETQYFGPGTRLLVL.

The chain couples TRBV29-1 to TRBJ1-1; TRBD1 matches at 7 bases. The CDR3 has 12 amino acids. Germline-derived CDR1 and CDR2 are SQVTM and ANQGSEA. V was clipped by 7 bases and J by 3 bases; unmatched bases: 5. The CDR3 region has the DNA TGCAGCGGCGACAGGGAGGACACTGAAGCTTTCTTT. This sequence encodes CSGDREDTEAFF.

The chain recombines TRBV7-2 with TRBJ1-3; a weak D match, TRBD1 (5 bases). Germline lookup yields CDR1 SGHTA and CDR2 FQGNSA. The V and J ends lost 3 bases and 0 bases respectively, with 12 bases between them. There are 16 residues in the CDR3. CDR3 in amino acids: CASSFGPGPSGNTIYF. CDR3 in DNA: TGTGCCAGCAGCTTTGGTCCAGGGCCCTCTGGAAACACCATATATTTT.

The rearrangement uses TRBV2 and TRBJ1-1; TRBD1 is a possible D gene (6 bases). Trimming took off 6 bases at V and 2 bases at J, with 10 bases between the two ends. This CDR3 has 13 amino acids. Germline V gives CDR1 SNHLY, CDR2 FYNNEI. The CDR3 region is CASRADSNTEAFF. In DNA form, the CDR3 reads TGTGCCAGCAGAGCGGACAGCAACACTGAAGCTTTCTTT.

J is TRBJ2-3 and V is TRBV5-6; TRBD2 agrees at 11 bases. This CDR3 contains 15 residues. Trimming removed 6 bases from V and 5 bases from J; junction bases left unmatched: 8. The V gene's germline CDR1 is SGHDT and CDR2 YYEEEE. DNA of the CDR3: TGTGCCAGCACCACGGGAACTAGCGGGAGAGATACGCAGTATTTT. Translation: CASTTGTSGRDTQYF.

The chain is built from TRBV4-2 and TRBJ2-3; 8 bases are shared with TRBD2. The CDR3 contains 16 residues. The germline gives CDR1 LGHNA, CDR2 YNFKEQ. V was clipped by 7 bases and J by 1 base; unmatched bases: 10. DNA of the CDR3: TGTGCCAGCACCCCAATAGCGGGATCCGGCACAGATACGCAGTATTTT. It specifies CASTPIAGSGTDTQYF.